The T cell receptor (beta chain) under discussion was sequenced for a study of low-dose radiotherapy and immunotherapy resistance in tumors. This clonotype was seen many times. Primers used for first-strand cDNA, a TRAV- and TRBV-specific set, covered both alpha and beta chains. The PCR that amplified TCRs ran for around 21 cycles, relying on a constant-region primer and a V-primer adapter. Each CDR3 protein is one row after TCRdb ran MiXCR on the reads. The profile shows 60,000 or so distinct CDR3 sequences, less than 30% of them singletons. Trimming cost V 3 bases and J 5 bases, with 11 bases left between them. The germline V gene has CDR1 SQVTM and CDR2 ANQGSEA. The length of the CDR3 is 13 residues. The time point: before trial treatment.

This receptor was taken from a male donor with rectosigmoid adenocarcinoma. The material sequenced was PBMCs, taken before treatment. The rearrangement links TRBV29-1 to TRBJ2-1; D is perhaps TRBD1 or TRBD2 (6 bases each). The CDR3 DNA follows: TGCAGCGTTGATCGGGGGCGGGACAATGAGCAGTTCTTC. It is translated as CSVDRGRDNEQFF.